These T cell receptor beta chains were read from a single sample in a study of immune cell composition in non-small cell lung cancer. Measured with immunoSEQ multiplex PCR; TCRdb has only the in-frame clones, and not every one. The data contain about 3,300 clones, 71% of them singletons. The data also belong to a second study, concerning CD4 T cells in lung cancer.

The sequenced sample was non-adjacent lung tissue. These receptors all stem from a human donor with non-small cell lung cancer. CDR3s include the opening cysteine and the closing phenylalanine or tryptophan. The order of the fields is clone size, V gene, J gene, D gene, CDR3 DNA, CDR3 protein. D genes are given only for firm matches. Size is omitted from some rows. Given values are once, few, many or a class for expanded clones.

size: .; V: TRBV7-9; J: TRBJ1-2; D: .; DNA: TGTGCCAGCAGCTTTACAGGCGACCTCTTGGGCTACACCTTC; CDR3: CASSFTGDLLGYTF
size: .; V: TRBV2; J: TRBJ2-2; D: .; DNA: TGTGCCAGCCGGTTACGGGACACCTACACCGGGGAGCTGTTTTTT; CDR3: CASRLRDTYTGELFF
size: .; V: TRBV28; J: TRBJ1-5; D: .; DNA: TGTGCCAGCAGTCCCACATCTGGCCGCAATCAGCCCCAGCATTTT; CDR3: CASSPTSGRNQPQHF
size: .; V: TRBV19; J: TRBJ2-3; D: TRBD2; DNA: TGTGCCAGTAGTACACAGCGGGAAGACACAGATACGCAGTATTTT; CDR3: CASSTQREDTDTQYF
size: .; V: TRBV7-9; J: TRBJ2-3; D: TRBD2; DNA: TGTGCCAGCAGCTTCGGACTAGTTGACACAGATACGCAGTATTTT; CDR3: CASSFGLVDTDTQYF
size: .; V: TRBV5-6; J: TRBJ1-1; D: TRBD1; DNA: TGTGCCAGCAGCAGGGGGACAGGGTTTGAAGCTTTCTTT; CDR3: CASSRGTGFEAFF
size: .; V: TRBV13; J: TRBJ2-2; D: TRBD2; DNA: TGTGCCAGCAGCTTAGTAGCGGCGGGAGTAACCGGGGAGCTGTTTTTT; CDR3: CASSLVAAGVTGELFF
size: few; V: TRBV28; J: TRBJ1-2; D: TRBD1; DNA: TGTGCCAGCAGCGGACCGACAGGGAACTATGGCTACACCTTC; CDR3: CASSGPTGNYGYTF
size: .; V: TRBV18; J: TRBJ2-1; D: TRBD2; DNA: TGTGCCAGCTCACCCGCTTTTCTGGGCAGGGGGACTAGCAGGGGCAATGAGCAGTTCTTC; CDR3: CASSPAFLGRGTSRGNEQFF
size: .; V: TRBV7-6; J: TRBJ2-2; D: TRBD2; DNA: TGTGCCAGCAGCCGGACTAGCGGGAATCCAGACGGGGAGCTGTTTTTT; CDR3: CASSRTSGNPDGELFF
size: .; V: TRBV9; J: TRBJ1-4; D: .; DNA: TGTGCCAGCAGCGAGGAGGGCGGAGATGAAAAACTGTTTTTT; CDR3: CASSEEGGDEKLFF
size: .; V: TRBV7-7; J: TRBJ1-1; D: .; DNA: TGTGCTAGCAGCTCCATTCAGGGCACTGAAGCTTTCTTT; CDR3: CASSSIQGTEAFF
size: .; V: TRBV19; J: TRBJ1-1; D: .; DNA: TGTGCCATCACTCGGGGTAGGCCGGCCACTGAAGCTTTCTTT; CDR3: CAITRGRPATEAFF
size: .; V: TRBV6-5; J: TRBJ2-1; D: .; DNA: TGTGCCAGCAGTTACCCCGGAGGGTTGGGTGAGCAGTTCTTC; CDR3: CASSYPGGLGEQFF
size: medium-sized; V: TRBV23-1; J: TRBJ2-1; D: TRBD2; DNA: TGCGCCAGCAGTCAACGGTCGGGAGGGCCAGATGAGCAGTTCTTC; CDR3: CASSQRSGGPDEQFF
size: .; V: TRBV11-2; J: TRBJ2-7; D: .; DNA: TGTGCCAGCAGCTTTACGGGAGCTACCTACGAGCAGTACTTC; CDR3: CASSFTGATYEQYF
size: .; V: TRBV9; J: TRBJ2-5; D: TRBD2; DNA: TGTGCCAGCAACATGGGAGGGCCCGAGGAGACCCAGTACTTC; CDR3: CASNMGGPEETQYF
size: few; V: TRBV29-1; J: TRBJ1-1; D: TRBD1; DNA: TGCAGCCACCTCAGGGGGCCAGAAGCTTTCTTT; CDR3: CSHLRGPEAFF
size: .; V: TRBV14; J: TRBJ1-2; D: .; DNA: TGTGCCAGCAGCCAAGATGCAGTGCCGATCTATGGCTACACCTTC; CDR3: CASSQDAVPIYGYTF
size: .; V: TRBV30; J: TRBJ2-7; D: .; DNA: TGTGCCTGGACCCCAGCGAACACCTACGAGCAGTACTTC; CDR3: CAWTPANTYEQYF